This T cell receptor (beta chain) is drawn from a study of T cell repertoires in cytomegalovirus infection. About the research overall: Newly reported HLA-C-restricted and thoroughly characterized HLA-B-restricted CMV epitopes were employed. CMV infection plus the matching HLA type was flagged by public TCR beta signatures.

Study-wide findings and caveats: HLA-C-restricted CMV clonotypes gave the most frequent clonotype in two of eight donors. Summed frequency of public TCR beta families distinguished CMV carriers with the relevant HLA.

This CDR3 has 14 residues. Trimming cost V 1 base and J 10 bases; bases outside gene matches: 6. Germline V CDR1 and CDR2: MDHEN, SYDVKM. Worth noting for this clonotype: Its antigen is unknown.

One entry per CDR3 protein results from TCRdb running MiXCR on the reads. Here the sample spans roughly 70,000 distinct CDR3 sequences, 20% to 25% being singletons. The rearrangement joins TRBV28 to TRBJ2-1; TRBD1 matches at 8 bases. Sequenced material: CD8+ T cells from cultured PBMCs, taken from culture after CMV antigen stimulation. This clonotype was sampled from a human donor in good health (CMV status not recorded). Some clones in this sample may be carry-over from other donors' samples. The CDR3 DNA follows: TGTGCCAGCAGTTTATCAAGACAGGGGACGGAGCAGTTCTTC. Encoded protein: CASSLSRQGTEQFF.